This T cell receptor (beta chain) was retrieved from a study of blood T cell dynamics during melanoma immunotherapy. Study-wide background: Metastatic melanoma patients received first-line pembrolizumab or nivolumab plus ipilimumab.

Time point indicated: week 3, after first cycle of checkpoint inhibitor. Libraries were prepared by immunoSEQ multiplex PCR; TCRdb keeps only in-frame clonotypes and omits some of them. The sample has some 10,000 clones, more than 75% seen once. Germline V CDR1 and CDR2: MDHEN, SYDVKM. V trimming: 3 bases; J trimming: 8 bases; junction bases outside the gene matches: 9. This CDR3 contains 15 residues. The clonotype comes from a human donor with melanoma. This specimen consisted of blood, obtained from a patient treated with checkpoint blockade. V usage is TRBV28 and J usage is TRBJ2-1; 8 bases align to TRBD1. The CDR3 nucleotides read TGTGCCAGCAGTTTCCCAGGGGGCTTAGTTGATGAGCAGTTCTTC. Translated, it gives CASSFPGGLVDEQFF.